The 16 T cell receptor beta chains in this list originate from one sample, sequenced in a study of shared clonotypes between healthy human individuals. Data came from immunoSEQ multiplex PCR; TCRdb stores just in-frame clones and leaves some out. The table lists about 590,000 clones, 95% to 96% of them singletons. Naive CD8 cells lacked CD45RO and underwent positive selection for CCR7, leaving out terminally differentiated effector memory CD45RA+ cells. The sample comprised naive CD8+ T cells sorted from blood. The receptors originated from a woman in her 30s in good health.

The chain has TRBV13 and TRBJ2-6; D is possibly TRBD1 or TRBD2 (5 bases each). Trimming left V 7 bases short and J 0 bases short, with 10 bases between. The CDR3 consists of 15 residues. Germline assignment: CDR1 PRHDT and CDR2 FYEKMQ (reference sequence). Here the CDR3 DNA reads TGTGCCAGCACTGTAGGGACCTCTGGGGCCAACGTCCTGACTTTC. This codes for CASTVGTSGANVLTF. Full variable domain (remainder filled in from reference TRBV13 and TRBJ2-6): AAGVIQSPRHLIKEKRETATLKCYPIPRHDTVYWYQQGPGQDPQFLISFYEKMQSDKGSIPDRFSAQQFSDYHSELNMSSLELGDSALYFCASTVGTSGANVLTFGAGSRLTVL.

Written as DNA, the CDR3 is TGTGCCAGTAGTATATCTAGGGCCTCCTACGAGCAGTACTTC. It is translated as CASSISRASYEQYF. V usage is TRBV19 and J usage is TRBJ2-7; D unclear. There are 14 residues in the CDR3. The V end was cut by 2 bases, the J end by 0 bases, with 8 bases between. Germline CDR1 and CDR2: LNHDA and SQIVND (reference sequence).

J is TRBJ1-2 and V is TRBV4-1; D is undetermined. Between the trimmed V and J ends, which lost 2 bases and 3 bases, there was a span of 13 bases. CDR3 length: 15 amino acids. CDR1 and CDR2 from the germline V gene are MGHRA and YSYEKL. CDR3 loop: CASSQNLREYYGYTF. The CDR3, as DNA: TGCGCCAGCAGCCAAAACCTTCGGGAATACTATGGCTACACCTTC.

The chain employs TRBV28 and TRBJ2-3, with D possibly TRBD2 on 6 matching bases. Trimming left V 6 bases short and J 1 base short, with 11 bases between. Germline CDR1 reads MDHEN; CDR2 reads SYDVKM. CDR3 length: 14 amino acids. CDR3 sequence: CASSAGTRTDTQYF. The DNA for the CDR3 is TGTGCCAGCAGCGCCGGGACTCGCACAGATACGCAGTATTTT.

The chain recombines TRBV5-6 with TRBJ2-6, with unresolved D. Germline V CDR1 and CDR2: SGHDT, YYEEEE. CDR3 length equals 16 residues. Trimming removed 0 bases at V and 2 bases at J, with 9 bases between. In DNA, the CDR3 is TGTGCCAGCAGCTTGGCCAGTCTAGCTGGGGCCAACGTCCTGACTTTC. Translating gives CASSLASLAGANVLTF. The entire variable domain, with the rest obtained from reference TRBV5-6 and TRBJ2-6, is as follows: DAGVTQSPTHLIKTRGQQVTLRCSPKSGHDTVSWYQQALGQGPQFIFQYYEEEERQRGNFPDRFSGHQFPNYSSELNVNALLLGDSALYLCASSLASLAGANVLTFGAGSRLTVL.

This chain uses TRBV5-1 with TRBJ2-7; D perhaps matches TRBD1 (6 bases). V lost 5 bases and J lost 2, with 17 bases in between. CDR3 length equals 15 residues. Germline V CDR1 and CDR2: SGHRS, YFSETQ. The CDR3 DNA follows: TGCGCCAGCAGGGTGAGGTCAGGGGAAGCCTACGAGCAGTACTTC. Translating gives CASRVRSGEAYEQYF.

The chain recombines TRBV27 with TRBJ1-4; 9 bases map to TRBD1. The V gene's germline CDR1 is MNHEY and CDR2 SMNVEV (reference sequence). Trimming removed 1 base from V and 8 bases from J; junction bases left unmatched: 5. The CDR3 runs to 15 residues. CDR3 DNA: TGTGCCAGCAGTTTATTCTTAGGACAGGGGGAAAAACTGTTTTTT. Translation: CASSLFLGQGEKLFF.

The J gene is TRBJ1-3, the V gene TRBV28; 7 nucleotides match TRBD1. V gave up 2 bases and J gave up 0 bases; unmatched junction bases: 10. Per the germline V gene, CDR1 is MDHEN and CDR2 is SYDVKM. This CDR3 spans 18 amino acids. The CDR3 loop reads CASSLIRGSIYSGNTIYF. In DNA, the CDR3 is TGTGCCAGCAGTTTAATCAGGGGGTCAATCTACTCTGGAAACACCATATATTTT.

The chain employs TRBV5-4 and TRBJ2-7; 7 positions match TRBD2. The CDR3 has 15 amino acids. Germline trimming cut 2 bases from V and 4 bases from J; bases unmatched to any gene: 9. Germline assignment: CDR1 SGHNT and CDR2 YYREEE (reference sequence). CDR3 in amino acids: CASSFMAGEAYEQYF. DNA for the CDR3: TGTGCCAGCAGCTTTATGGCGGGAGAGGCATACGAGCAGTACTTC.

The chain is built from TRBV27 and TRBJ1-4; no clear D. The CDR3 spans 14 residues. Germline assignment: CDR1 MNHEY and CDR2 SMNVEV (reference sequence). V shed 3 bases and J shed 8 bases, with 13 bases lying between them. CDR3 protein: CASSFVDSAEKLFF. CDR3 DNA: TGTGCCAGCAGTTTTGTAGACTCGGCCGAAAAACTGTTTTTT.

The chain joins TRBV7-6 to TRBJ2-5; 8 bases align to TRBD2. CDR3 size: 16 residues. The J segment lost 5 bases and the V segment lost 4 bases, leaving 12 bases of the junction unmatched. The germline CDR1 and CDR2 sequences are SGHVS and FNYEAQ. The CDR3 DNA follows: TGTGCCAGCAGCTCAAGTAGCGGGGCCTTTATGGAGACCCAGTACTTC. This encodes CASSSSSGAFMETQYF. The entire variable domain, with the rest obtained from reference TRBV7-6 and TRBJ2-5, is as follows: GAGVSQSPRYKVTKRGQDVALRCDPISGHVSLYWYRQALGQGPEFLTYFNYEAQQDKSGLPNDRFSAERPEGSISTLTIQRTEQRDSAMYRCASSSSSGAFMETQYFGPGTRLLVL.

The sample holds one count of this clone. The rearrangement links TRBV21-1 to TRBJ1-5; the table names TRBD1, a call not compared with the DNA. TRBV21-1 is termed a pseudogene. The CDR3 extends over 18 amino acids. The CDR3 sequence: CASSKNPPGQRRNQPQHF. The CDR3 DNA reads TGTGCCAGCAGCAAAAACCCCCCGGGACAGAGGCGAAATCAGCCCCAGCATTTT.

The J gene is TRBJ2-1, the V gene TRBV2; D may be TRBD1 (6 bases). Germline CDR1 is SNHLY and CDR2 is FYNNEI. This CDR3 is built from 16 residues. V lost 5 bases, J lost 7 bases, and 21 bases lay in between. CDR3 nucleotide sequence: TGTGCCAGCAGTACCCCGGGGACATTCCCCGGTAATGAGCAGTTCTTC. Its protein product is CASSTPGTFPGNEQFF.

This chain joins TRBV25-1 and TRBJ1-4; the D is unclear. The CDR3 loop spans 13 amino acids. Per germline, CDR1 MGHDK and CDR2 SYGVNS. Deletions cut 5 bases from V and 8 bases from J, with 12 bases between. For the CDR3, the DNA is TGTGCCAGCAGTTTTTTCCCGGGAGAAAAACTGTTTTTT. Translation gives CASSFFPGEKLFF.

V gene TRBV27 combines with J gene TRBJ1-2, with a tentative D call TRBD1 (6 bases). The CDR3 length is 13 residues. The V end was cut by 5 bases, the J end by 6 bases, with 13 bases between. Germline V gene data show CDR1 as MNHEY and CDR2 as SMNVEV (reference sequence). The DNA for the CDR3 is TGTGCCAGCAGTGCGGGGACATCTCATGGCTACACCTTC. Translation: CASSAGTSHGYTF.

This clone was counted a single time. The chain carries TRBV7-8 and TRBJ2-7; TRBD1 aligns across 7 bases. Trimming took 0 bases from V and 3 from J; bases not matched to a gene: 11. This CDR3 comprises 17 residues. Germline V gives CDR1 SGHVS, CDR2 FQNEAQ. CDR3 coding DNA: TGTGCCAGCAGCTTAGCGACCCTTAACCGGGACAGCTACGAGCAGTACTTC. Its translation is CASSLATLNRDSYEQYF.